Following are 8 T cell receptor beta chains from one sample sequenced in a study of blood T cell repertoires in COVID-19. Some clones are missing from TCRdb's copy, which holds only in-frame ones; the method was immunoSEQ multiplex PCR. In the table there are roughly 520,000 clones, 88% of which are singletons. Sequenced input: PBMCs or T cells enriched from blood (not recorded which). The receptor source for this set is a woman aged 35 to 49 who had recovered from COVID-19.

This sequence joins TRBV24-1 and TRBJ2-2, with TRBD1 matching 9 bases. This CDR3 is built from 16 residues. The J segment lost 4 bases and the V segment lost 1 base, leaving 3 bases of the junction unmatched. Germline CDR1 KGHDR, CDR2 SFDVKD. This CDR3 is CATSDFGTGFTGELFF. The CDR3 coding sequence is TGTGCCACCAGTGATTTTGGGACAGGGTTCACCGGGGAGCTGTTTTTT.

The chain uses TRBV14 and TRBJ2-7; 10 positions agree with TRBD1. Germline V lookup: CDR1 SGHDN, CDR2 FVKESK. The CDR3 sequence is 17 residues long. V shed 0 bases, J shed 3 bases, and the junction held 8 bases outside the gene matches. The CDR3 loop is CASSQEVGQGSDYEQYF. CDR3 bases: TGTGCCAGCAGCCAAGAAGTGGGACAGGGGTCAGACTACGAGCAGTACTTC.

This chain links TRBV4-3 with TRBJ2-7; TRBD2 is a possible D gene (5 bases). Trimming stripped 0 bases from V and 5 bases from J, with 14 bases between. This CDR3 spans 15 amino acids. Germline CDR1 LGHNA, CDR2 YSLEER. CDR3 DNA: TGCGCCAGCAGCCAAGATTCGCGAGGGCGGGACGAGCAGTACTTC. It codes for CASSQDSRGRDEQYF.

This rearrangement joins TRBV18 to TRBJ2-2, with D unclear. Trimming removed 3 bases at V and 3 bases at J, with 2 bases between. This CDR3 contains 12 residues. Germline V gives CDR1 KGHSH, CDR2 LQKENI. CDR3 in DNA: TGTGCCAGCTCACCCTACACCGGGGAGCTGTTTTTT. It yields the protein CASSPYTGELFF. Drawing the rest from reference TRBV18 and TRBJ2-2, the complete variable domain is NAGVMQNPRHLVRRRGQEARLRCSPMKGHSHVYWYRQLPEEGLKFMVYLQKENIIDESGMPKERFSAEFPKEGPSILRIQQVVRGDSAAYFCASSPYTGELFFGEGSRLTVL.

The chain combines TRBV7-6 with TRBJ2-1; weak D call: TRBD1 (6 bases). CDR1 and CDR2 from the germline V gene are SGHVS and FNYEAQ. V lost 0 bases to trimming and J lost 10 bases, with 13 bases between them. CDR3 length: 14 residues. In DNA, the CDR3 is TGTGCCAGCAGCTTAGCGGGGGCCGAGGCCGAGCAGTTCTTC. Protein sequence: CASSLAGAEAEQFF. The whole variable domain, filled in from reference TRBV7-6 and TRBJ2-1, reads GAGVSQSPRYKVTKRGQDVALRCDPISGHVSLYWYRQALGQGPEFLTYFNYEAQQDKSGLPNDRFSAERPEGSISTLTIQRTEQRDSAMYRCASSLAGAEAEQFFGPGTRLTVL.

The CDR3 reads CAISDLGGSVRETQYF. The CDR3, as DNA: TGTGCCATCAGTGACTTAGGGGGATCGGTAAGGGAGACCCAGTACTTC. The chain combines TRBV10-3 with TRBJ2-5; D may be TRBD1 (6 bases). Germline lookup yields CDR1 ENHRY and CDR2 SYGVKD. The V and J ends lost 3 bases and 5 bases respectively, with 19 bases between them. This CDR3 is 16 amino acids long.

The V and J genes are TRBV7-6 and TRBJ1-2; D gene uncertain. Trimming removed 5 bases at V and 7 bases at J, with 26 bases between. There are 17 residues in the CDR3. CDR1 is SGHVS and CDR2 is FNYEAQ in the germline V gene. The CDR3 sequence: CASSPRFSTEPAGGYTF. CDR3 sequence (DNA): TGTGCCAGCAGCCCGAGATTCAGTACAGAGCCCGCGGGTGGCTACACCTTC.

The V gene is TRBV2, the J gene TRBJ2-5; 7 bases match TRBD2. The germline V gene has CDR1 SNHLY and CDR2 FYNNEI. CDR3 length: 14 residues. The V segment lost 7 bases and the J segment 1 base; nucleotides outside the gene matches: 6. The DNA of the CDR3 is TGTGCCAGCACTACTCCGGGGGGCCAAGAGACCCAGTACTTC. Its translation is CASTTPGGQETQYF.